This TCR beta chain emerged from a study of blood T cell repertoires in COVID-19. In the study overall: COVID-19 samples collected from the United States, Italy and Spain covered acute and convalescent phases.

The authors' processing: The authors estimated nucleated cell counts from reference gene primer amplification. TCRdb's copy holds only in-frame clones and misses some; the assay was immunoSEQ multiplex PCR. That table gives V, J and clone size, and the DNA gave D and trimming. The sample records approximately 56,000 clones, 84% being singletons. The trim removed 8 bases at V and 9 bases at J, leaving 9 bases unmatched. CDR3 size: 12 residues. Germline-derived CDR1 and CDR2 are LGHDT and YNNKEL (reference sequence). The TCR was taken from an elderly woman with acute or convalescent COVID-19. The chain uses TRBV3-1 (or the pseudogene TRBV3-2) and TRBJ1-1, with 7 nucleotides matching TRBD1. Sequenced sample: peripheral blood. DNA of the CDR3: TGTGCCAGCTCGCCAGGGGGTCCCCAAGCTTTCTTT. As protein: CASSPGGPQAFF.